This TCR beta chain was recorded in a study of regulatory T cells in long-lasting Graves disease. Study-level points and caveats: Persistent disease preferred TRBV28, TRBJ1-2 and TRBJ2-5. Investigators studied peripheral blood only, not thyroid tissue.

Relying on iRepertoire HTBI primers and Arm-PCR of CDR3 regions, the team built TCR beta libraries. TCRdb itself ran the multiplex PCR reads through MiXCR, one entry per CDR3 protein. Here the sample spans approximately 230,000 distinct CDR3 sequences, 18% being singletons. The time point was: newly diagnosed GD, antithyroid drugs for less than 3 months. PBMCs provided the RNA from which the TCR library was made. Germline CDR1 is LGHDT and CDR2 is YNNKEL (reference sequence). The CDR3 covers 15 residues. The V gene lost 1 base and the J gene lost 8 bases, with 14 bases spanning the gap. This clonotype was seen ten or more times. Its antigen remains unknown.

The genes are TRBV3-1 and TRBJ1-4, with D uncertain. Sequenced here: peripheral blood mononuclear cells (PBMCs), sampled at new diagnosis, from a patient treated with antithyroid drugs. The TCR was taken from a female donor with Graves disease. CDR3 bases: TGTGCCAGCAGCCAAGGGCTGGGGTGGAGAGAAAAACTGTTTTTT. It translates to CASSQGLGWREKLFF.